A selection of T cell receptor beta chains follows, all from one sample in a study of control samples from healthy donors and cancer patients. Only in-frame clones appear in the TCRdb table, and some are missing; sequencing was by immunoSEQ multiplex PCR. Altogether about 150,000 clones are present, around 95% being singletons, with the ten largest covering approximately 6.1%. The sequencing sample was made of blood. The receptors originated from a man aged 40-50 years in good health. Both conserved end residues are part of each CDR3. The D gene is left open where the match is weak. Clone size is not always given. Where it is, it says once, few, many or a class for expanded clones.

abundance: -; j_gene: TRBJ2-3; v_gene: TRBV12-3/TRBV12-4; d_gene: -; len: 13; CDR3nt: TGTGCCAGCACCACGCTCAGGGGAGATACGCAGTATTTT; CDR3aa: CASTTLRGDTQYF
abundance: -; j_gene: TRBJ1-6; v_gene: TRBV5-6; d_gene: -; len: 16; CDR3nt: TGTGCCAGCAGCTTGGCGGGAGGTGGGGATGGATCACCCCTCCACTTT; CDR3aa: CASSLAGGGDGSPLHF
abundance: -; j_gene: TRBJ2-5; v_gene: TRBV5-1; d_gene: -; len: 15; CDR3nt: TGCGCCAGCAGCCGCGACCGGTCCTTCGGGGAGACCCAGTACTTC; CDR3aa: CASSRDRSFGETQYF
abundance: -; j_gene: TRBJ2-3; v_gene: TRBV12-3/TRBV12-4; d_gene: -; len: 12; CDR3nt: TGTGCCAGCAGTTTTAGGGCCGATACGCAGTATTTT; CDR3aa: CASSFRADTQYF
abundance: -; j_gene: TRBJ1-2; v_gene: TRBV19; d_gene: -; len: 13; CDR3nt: TGTGCCAGTAACCGTCAGGGTCACTATGGCTACACCTTC; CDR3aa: CASNRQGHYGYTF
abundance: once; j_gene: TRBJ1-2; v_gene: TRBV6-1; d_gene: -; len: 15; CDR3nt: TGTGCCAGCAGTGAACCCCTGCCCCTTTTTGGTGGCTACACCTTC; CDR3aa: CASSEPLPLFGGYTF
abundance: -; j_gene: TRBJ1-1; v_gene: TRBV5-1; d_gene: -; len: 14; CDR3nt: TGCGCCAGCAGCTTGGGGGATCAGAACACTGAAGCTTTCTTT; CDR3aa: CASSLGDQNTEAFF
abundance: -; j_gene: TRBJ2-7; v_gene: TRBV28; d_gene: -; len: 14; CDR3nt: TGTGCCAGCAGCCGACAGGTCCTCCCCCTTGAGCAGTACTTC; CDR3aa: CASSRQVLPLEQYF
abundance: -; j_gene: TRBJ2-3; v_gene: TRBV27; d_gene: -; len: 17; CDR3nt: TGTGCCAGCAGTTTTGATGTTGGAGTTGGGGGCGCAGATACGCAGTATTTT; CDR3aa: CASSFDVGVGGADTQYF
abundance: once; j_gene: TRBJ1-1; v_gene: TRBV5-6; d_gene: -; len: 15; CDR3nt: TGTGCCAGCAGCTTGGGGCCACGGCTGAACACTGAAGCTTTCTTT; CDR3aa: CASSLGPRLNTEAFF
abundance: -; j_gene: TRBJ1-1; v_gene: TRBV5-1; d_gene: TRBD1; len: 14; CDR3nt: TGCGCCAGCAGCACGACAGGGGGGAGTACTGAAGCTTTCTTT; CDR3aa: CASSTTGGSTEAFF
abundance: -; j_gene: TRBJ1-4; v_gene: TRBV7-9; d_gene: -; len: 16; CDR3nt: TGTGCCAGCAGCTCCGCGGGTGGAGGGGCTTTTGAAAAACTGTTTTTT; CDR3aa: CASSSAGGGAFEKLFF
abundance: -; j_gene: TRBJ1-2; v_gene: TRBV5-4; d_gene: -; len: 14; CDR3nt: TGTGCCAGCAGCTTGCAAGGATCTTCCTATGGCTACACCTTC; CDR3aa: CASSLQGSSYGYTF
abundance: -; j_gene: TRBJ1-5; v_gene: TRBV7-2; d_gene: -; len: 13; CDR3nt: TGTGCCAGCAGCTCAGGACCCAATCAGCCCCAGCATTTT; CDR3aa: CASSSGPNQPQHF
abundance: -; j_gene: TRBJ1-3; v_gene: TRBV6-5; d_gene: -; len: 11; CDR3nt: TGTGCCAGCAGTTACTTAAACACCATATATTTT; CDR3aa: CASSYLNTIYF
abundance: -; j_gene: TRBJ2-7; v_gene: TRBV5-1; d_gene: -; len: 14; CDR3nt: TGCGCCAGCCAGGACGGGACACTAGACTACGAGCAGTACTTC; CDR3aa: CASQDGTLDYEQYF
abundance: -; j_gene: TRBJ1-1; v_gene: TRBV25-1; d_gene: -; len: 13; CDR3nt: TGTGCCAGCGCCTCGTTGGGGAACACTGAAGCTTTCTTT; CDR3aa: CASASLGNTEAFF
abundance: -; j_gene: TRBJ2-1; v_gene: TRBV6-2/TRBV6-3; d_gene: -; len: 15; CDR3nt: TGTGCCAGCAGTTGGCTAGGGACGTCAACCAATGAGCAGTTCTTC; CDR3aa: CASSWLGTSTNEQFF
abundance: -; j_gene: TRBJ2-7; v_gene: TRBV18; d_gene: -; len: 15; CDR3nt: TGTGCCAGCTCACCACGTAACACCGAATCCTACGAGCAGTACTTC; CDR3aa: CASSPRNTESYEQYF
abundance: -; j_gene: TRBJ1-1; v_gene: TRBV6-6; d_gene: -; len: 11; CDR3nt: TGTGCCAGCAGTTACCGGGGGGCGGCTTTCTTT; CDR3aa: CASSYRGAAFF
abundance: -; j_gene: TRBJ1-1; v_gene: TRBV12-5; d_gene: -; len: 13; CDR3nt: TGTGCTAGTGGTTACGAGGGATTGTCTGAAGCTTTCTTT; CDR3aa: CASGYEGLSEAFF
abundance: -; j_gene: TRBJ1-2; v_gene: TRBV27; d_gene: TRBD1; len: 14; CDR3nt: TGTGCCAGCAGCCAGGGACAGGGATCCTATGGCTACACCTTC; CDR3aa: CASSQGQGSYGYTF
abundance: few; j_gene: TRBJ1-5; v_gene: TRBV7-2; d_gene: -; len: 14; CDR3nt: TGTGCCAGCAGCTCTAGTGGTGGCAATCAGCCCCAGCATTTT; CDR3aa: CASSSSGGNQPQHF
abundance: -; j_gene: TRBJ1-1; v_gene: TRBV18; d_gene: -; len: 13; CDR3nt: TGTGCCAGCTCACAGGGATTCAACACTGAAGCTTTCTTT; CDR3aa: CASSQGFNTEAFF
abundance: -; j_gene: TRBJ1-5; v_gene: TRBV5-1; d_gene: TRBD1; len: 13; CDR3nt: TGCGCCAGCAGCACAGGGGGCGAACAGCCCCAGCATTTT; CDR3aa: CASSTGGEQPQHF
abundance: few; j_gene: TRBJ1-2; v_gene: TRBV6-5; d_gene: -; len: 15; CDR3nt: TGTGCCAGCAGTTACGCGGGAGAGGGGACCTATGGCTACACCTTC; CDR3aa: CASSYAGEGTYGYTF
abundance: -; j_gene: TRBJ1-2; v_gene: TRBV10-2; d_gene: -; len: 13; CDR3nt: TGCGCCAGCAAATCTGGGGGAGGCTATGGCTACACCTTC; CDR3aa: CASKSGGGYGYTF
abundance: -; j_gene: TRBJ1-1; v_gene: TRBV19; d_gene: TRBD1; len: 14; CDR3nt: TGTGCCAGTAGTGTCGGACAGGGTAACACTGAAGCTTTCTTT; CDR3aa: CASSVGQGNTEAFF
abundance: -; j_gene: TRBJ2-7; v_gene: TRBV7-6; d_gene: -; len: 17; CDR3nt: TGTGCCAGCAGCCCCCACCCGGTAGGACAGATACGGCTCGAGCAGTACTTC; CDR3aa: CASSPHPVGQIRLEQYF
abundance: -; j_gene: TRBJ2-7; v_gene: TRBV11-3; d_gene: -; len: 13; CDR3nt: TGTGCCAGCAGCAAGGACCCGTCCTACGAGCAGTACTTC; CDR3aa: CASSKDPSYEQYF
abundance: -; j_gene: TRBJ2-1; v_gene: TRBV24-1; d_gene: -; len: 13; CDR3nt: TGTGCCACCAGACAGGCGGCTTCCAATGAGCAGTTCTTC; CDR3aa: CATRQAASNEQFF
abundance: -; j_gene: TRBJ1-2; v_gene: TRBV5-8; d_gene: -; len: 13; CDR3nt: TGTGCCAGCAGCTTGGAACGGGACTATGGCTACACCTTC; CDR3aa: CASSLERDYGYTF
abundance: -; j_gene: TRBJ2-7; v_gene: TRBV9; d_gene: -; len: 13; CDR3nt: TGTGCCAGCAGCCCCCGAGGGTCCAGTCTTAAGCACTTC; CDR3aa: CASSPRGSSLKHF
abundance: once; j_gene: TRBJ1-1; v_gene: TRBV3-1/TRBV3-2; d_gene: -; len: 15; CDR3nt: TGTGCCAGCAGCCAAGGGGCAGGGGTGGGCACTGAAGCTTTCTTT; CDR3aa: CASSQGAGVGTEAFF
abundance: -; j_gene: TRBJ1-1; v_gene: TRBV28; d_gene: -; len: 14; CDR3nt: TGTGCCGGTTGCAAAGCTCGCATGAACACTGAAGCTTTCTTT; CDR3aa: CAGCKARMNTEAFF
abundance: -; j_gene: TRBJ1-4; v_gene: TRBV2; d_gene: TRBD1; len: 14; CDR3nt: TGTGCCAGCAGGGGACAGGGTGTTTGGGAAAAACTGTTTTTT; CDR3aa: CASRGQGVWEKLFF
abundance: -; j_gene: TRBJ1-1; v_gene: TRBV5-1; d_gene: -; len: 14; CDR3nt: TGCGCCAGCAGCTTGGGAGGGGGTTACACTGAAGCTTTCTTT; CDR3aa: CASSLGGGYTEAFF